A selection of T cell receptor beta chains follows, all from one sample in a study of T-cell reconstitution after alpha-beta-depleted transplantation in children. TCRdb analysed the PCR reads with MiXCR anew, one entry per CDR3 protein. This repertoire shows hundreds of thousands of distinct CDR3 sequences, over 9% found once; its top ten account for less than 8%. This material consisted of PBMCs, taken before TCRalphabeta/CD19-depleted stem cell transplant. These receptors came from a boy under two years old with acute myeloid leukemia, due to receive a stem cell transplant. Both conserved end residues are part of each CDR3. Each record gives: V gene, J gene, clone size, D gene, CDR3 protein, CDR3 DNA. The D gene is left open where the match is weak. Size is stated for part of the rows, as once, few or many counts, or as a class when the clone is expanded.

TRBV7-6	TRBJ2-5	many	.	CASSYTGGGQETQYF	TGTGCCAGCAGCTATACAGGGGGGGGCCAAGAGACCCAGTACTTC
TRBV20-1	TRBJ2-3	many	.	CSARLGGPADTQYF	TGCAGTGCTAGGTTAGGAGGGCCCGCAGATACGCAGTATTTT
TRBV29-1	TRBJ2-1	few	TRBD1	CSVGGTGGEQFF	TGCAGCGTTGGGGGGACAGGCGGTGAGCAGTTCTTC
TRBV28	TRBJ1-1	many	.	CASSSHRRGAEAFF	TGTGCCAGCAGTTCACACCGAAGGGGCGCTGAAGCTTTCTTT
TRBV29-1	TRBJ2-7	many	.	CSVEDLATYEQYF	TGCAGCGTTGAAGATCTGGCTACCTACGAGCAGTACTTC
TRBV7-9	TRBJ2-4	few	.	CASSDRGRGQAKNIQYF	TGTGCCAGCAGCGACCGGGGGAGGGGGCAAGCCAAAAACATTCAGTACTTC
TRBV4-1	TRBJ2-1	.	TRBD1	CASSQDGDRGVYEQFF	TGCGCCAGCAGCCAAGATGGGGACAGGGGGGTTTATGAGCAGTTCTTC
TRBV7-6	TRBJ2-1	many	TRBD2	CASSLEISGRGNEQFF	TGTGCCAGCAGCTTAGAAATTAGCGGGAGAGGGAATGAGCAGTTCTTC
TRBV24-1	TRBJ1-2	.	TRBD1	CATSDRDRALANYGYTF	TGTGCCACCAGTGATCGGGACAGGGCACTAGCTAACTATGGCTACACCTTC
TRBV10-3	TRBJ1-5	.	.	CAISDSGAGGQPQHF	TGTGCCATCAGTGACTCAGGGGCGGGTGGTCAGCCCCAGCATTTT
TRBV6-5	TRBJ1-1	many	.	CASSYSRQTNTEAFF	TGTGCCAGCAGTTACTCGAGGCAGACGAACACTGAAGCTTTCTTT
TRBV9	TRBJ1-6	many	.	CASSVSPNSPLHF	TGTGCCAGCAGCGTTAGTCCGAATTCACCCCTCCACTTT
TRBV20-1	TRBJ2-2	.	.	CCARDLSRVGTGELFF	TGCTGTGCTAGAGATCTGTCCAGGGTTGGCACCGGGGAGCTGTTTTTT
TRBV7-9	TRBJ2-2	few	.	CASTTIVTAGELFF	TGTGCCAGCACCACAATCGTAACTGCCGGGGAGCTGTTTTTT
TRBV6-1	TRBJ2-2	.	TRBD2	CASTQILAGGPFVTGELFF	TGTGCCAGCACCCAGATACTAGCGGGGGGGCCTTTTGTCACCGGGGAGCTGTTTTTT
TRBV11-2	TRBJ2-4	many	.	CASSFRDGEMAKNIQYF	TGTGCCAGCAGCTTCCGGGACGGTGAGATGGCCAAAAACATTCAGTACTTC
TRBV3-1	TRBJ1-6	few	.	CASSQAGGNSPLHF	TGTGCCAGCAGCCAAGCTGGTGGTAATTCACCCCTCCACTTT
TRBV7-8	TRBJ2-1	many	TRBD2	CASSQAGSSYNEQFF	TGTGCCAGCAGCCAAGCGGGAAGCTCCTACAATGAGCAGTTCTTC
TRBV28	TRBJ2-1	many	.	CASSLGGPNNEQFF	TGTGCCAGCAGTTTAGGGGGACCGAACAATGAGCAGTTCTTC
TRBV12-3/TRBV12-4	TRBJ2-5	many	TRBD2	CASSGGLAGKETQYF	TGTGCCAGCAGTGGGGGACTAGCGGGAAAGGAGACCCAGTACTTC
TRBV7-9	TRBJ1-1	many	.	CASSSGLEAFF	TGTGCCAGCAGCTCCGGCCTTGAAGCTTTCTTT
TRBV5-1	TRBJ2-2	many	TRBD1	CASSRDRDTGELFF	TGCGCCAGCAGCCGGGACAGGGACACCGGGGAGCTGTTTTTT
TRBV19	TRBJ1-1	few	TRBD1	CASSFRQGANTEAFF	TGTGCCAGTAGTTTCCGACAGGGGGCAAACACTGAAGCTTTCTTT
TRBV5-1	TRBJ2-7	few	TRBD1	CASSFSGQGSEQYF	TGCGCCAGCAGCTTTTCCGGACAGGGAAGCGAGCAGTACTTC
TRBV9	TRBJ2-2	.	.	CASSVGGGALTGELFF	TGTGCCAGCAGCGTAGGTGGGGGGGCGCTGACCGGGGAGCTGTTTTTT
TRBV2	TRBJ2-5	many	TRBD1	CASSEALRGTGETQYF	TGTGCCAGCAGTGAAGCGCTTAGGGGGACAGGAGAGACCCAGTACTTC
TRBV11-2	TRBJ2-1	few	.	CASSFPRGGTQRFYEQFF	TGTGCCAGCAGCTTCCCCAGGGGGGGAACCCAGCGGTTCTATGAGCAGTTCTTC
TRBV24-1	TRBJ2-3	many	.	CATSDPLGGSTDTQYF	TGTGCCACCAGTGACCCCCTTGGCGGTAGCACAGATACGCAGTATTTT
TRBV13	TRBJ2-5	many	.	CASSSDSGQETQYF	TGTGCCAGCAGCTCGGACTCGGGACAAGAGACCCAGTACTTC
TRBV5-1	TRBJ2-5	many	TRBD1	CASSYGTGQETQYF	TGCGCCAGCAGCTATGGGACAGGGCAAGAGACCCAGTACTTC
TRBV5-6	TRBJ1-2	many	TRBD1	CASSLLGQGPSNYGYTF	TGTGCCAGCAGCTTGTTGGGACAGGGACCTTCTAACTATGGCTACACCTTC
TRBV7-2	TRBJ2-3	many	TRBD2	CASSTQWTSGNLRAQYF	TGTGCCAGCAGCACCCAATGGACTAGCGGGAATCTCAGGGCGCAGTATTTT
TRBV11-3	TRBJ1-1	.	.	CASGPGLGQEAFF	TGTGCCAGCGGACCAGGGTTGGGTCAAGAAGCTTTCTTT
TRBV7-2	TRBJ2-1	many	TRBD2	CASSTIAGFSYNEQFF	TGTGCCAGCAGCACCATAGCGGGATTTTCCTACAATGAGCAGTTCTTC
TRBV18	TRBJ2-7	many	.	CASSPLDERDPYEQYF	TGTGCCAGCTCACCACTCGATGAGAGGGACCCCTACGAGCAGTACTTC
TRBV20-1	TRBJ2-7	many	.	CSATDTGWYEQYF	TGCAGTGCTACCGACACCGGTTGGTACGAGCAGTACTTC
TRBV10-3	TRBJ2-6	.	TRBD1	CAPRGQGIEFGANVLTF	TGTGCCCCCAGAGGACAGGGAATAGAGTTTGGGGCCAACGTCCTGACTTTC
TRBV9	TRBJ2-3	few	TRBD2	CASSVGAGRDPSGSTDTQYF	TGTGCCAGCAGCGTAGGGGCAGGAAGAGATCCTAGCGGTAGCACAGATACGCAGTATTTT
TRBV12-3/TRBV12-4	TRBJ2-7	many	.	CASSFQGGSYEQYF	TGTGCCAGCAGTTTTCAGGGGGGTAGCTACGAGCAGTACTTC
TRBV10-3	TRBJ2-6	many	TRBD1	CAISAGQFASGANVLTF	TGTGCCATCAGTGCGGGACAGTTCGCCTCTGGGGCCAACGTCCTGACTTTC
TRBV11-2	TRBJ2-3	.	TRBD2	CASKGLAVSTDTQYF	TGTGCCAGCAAGGGACTAGCGGTGAGCACAGATACGCAGTATTTT
TRBV12-3/TRBV12-4	TRBJ2-1	few	TRBD2	CASSLGGGWSSRHEQFF	TGTGCCAGCAGTTTAGGGGGAGGGTGGTCATCACGGCATGAGCAGTTCTTC
TRBV12-3/TRBV12-4	TRBJ2-1	many	TRBD2	CASSRLAGGQSSYNEQFF	TGTGCCAGCAGTCGACTAGCGGGGGGCCAGAGCTCCTACAATGAGCAGTTCTTC
TRBV12-3/TRBV12-4	TRBJ1-1	many	.	CASSFLAKSAEAFF	TGTGCCAGCAGTTTCCTAGCCAAGAGCGCTGAAGCTTTCTTT
TRBV24-1	TRBJ2-3	many	.	CATSDFSGVNTDTQYF	TGTGCCACCAGTGATTTTTCAGGGGTTAACACAGATACGCAGTATTTT
TRBV5-1	TRBJ1-2	many	.	CASSWGTNYGYTF	TGCGCCAGCAGCTGGGGGACTAACTATGGCTACACCTTC
TRBV12-3/TRBV12-4	TRBJ2-5	many	.	CASSTIPGLQETQYF	TGTGCCAGCAGTACGATCCCGGGACTTCAAGAGACCCAGTACTTC
TRBV2	TRBJ2-7	few	.	CASSAAASYEQYF	TGTGCCAGCAGTGCCGCAGCCTCCTACGAGCAGTACTTC
TRBV4-1	TRBJ2-2	many	.	CASSPWGFHTGELFF	TGCGCCAGCAGCCCCTGGGGCTTCCACACCGGGGAGCTGTTTTTT